These 12 T cell receptor beta chains were sequenced from one sample in a study of blood T cell repertoires in COVID-19. TCRdb keeps only in-frame clones here, not all; method: immunoSEQ multiplex PCR. Of roughly 230,000 clones listed, 83% are singletons. The sequenced sample consisted of peripheral blood. These receptors were obtained from a human donor in a cohort sampled during active COVID-19.

The sample holds many counts of this clone. V usage is TRBV5-1 and J usage is TRBJ2-1; weak D call: TRBD1 (6 bases). The V gene's germline CDR1 is SGHRS and CDR2 YFSETQ. With 0 bases removed from V and 7 bases from J, the gap between germline ends came to 14 bases. This CDR3 has 15 residues. CDR3 in DNA: TGCGCCAGCAGCTTGGGACAGGCCTCAGGAAATGAGCAGTTCTTC. Protein product: CASSLGQASGNEQFF.

This chain uses TRBV4-2 with TRBJ1-5, with D unresolved. V lost 2 bases and J lost 4, with 6 bases in between. The CDR3 sequence is 13 residues long. CDR1 and CDR2 (germline): LGHNA, YNFKEQ. The DNA for the CDR3 is TGTGCCAGCAGCCAAACGAGGAATCAGCCCCAGCATTTT. This translates into CASSQTRNQPQHF.

CDR3 region: CASSPQGHNSPLHF. The CDR3 nucleotides are TGTGCCAGCAGCCCTCAGGGGCATAATTCACCCCTCCACTTT. This chain links TRBV6-2 or TRBV6-3 with TRBJ1-6; D might be TRBD1 (6 bases). CDR1 and CDR2 (germline): MNHEY, SVGEGT. V lost 6 bases and J lost 5, with 11 bases in between. The CDR3 has 14 amino acids.

The chain couples TRBV28 to TRBJ2-2; 8 bases match TRBD2. There are 16 residues in the CDR3. With 1 base clipped from V and 5 bases from J, the junction kept 6 bases outside the gene matches. The germline V gene encodes CDR1 MDHEN and CDR2 SYDVKM. CDR3 nucleotide sequence: TGTGCCAGCAGTTTATTCCACGGGAGGGCAACCGGGGAGCTGTTTTTT. Protein sequence: CASSLFHGRATGELFF.

This clone was detected once. This chain links TRBV19 with TRBJ2-3; 11 nucleotides align to TRBD2. Germline CDR1 and CDR2: LNHDA and SQIVND (reference sequence). Germline trimming cut 6 bases from V and 4 bases from J; bases unmatched to any gene: 6. The CDR3 runs 15 residues. CDR3 amino acids: CASSPTSGTPDTQYF. In nucleotides, the CDR3 is TGTGCCAGTAGCCCGACTAGCGGGACCCCAGATACGCAGTATTTT. Complete variable domain (other parts from reference TRBV19 and TRBJ2-3): DGGITQSPKYLFRKEGQNVTLSCEQNLNHDAMYWYRQDPGQGLRLIYYSQIVNDFQKGDIAEGYSVSREKKESFPLTVTSAQKNPTAFYLCASSPTSGTPDTQYFGPGTRLTVL.

The V and J genes are TRBV24-1 and TRBJ2-1; 8 bases align to TRBD2. This CDR3 region has 15 residues. Trimming took 5 bases from V and 6 from J; bases not matched to a gene: 8. The V gene's germline CDR1 is KGHDR and CDR2 SFDVKD. CDR3 residues: CATSAGTRPFNEQFF. In DNA, the CDR3 is TGTGCCACCAGTGCCGGGACTAGGCCCTTCAATGAGCAGTTCTTC.

J is TRBJ1-4 and V is TRBV11-2; tentative D call: TRBD1 (6 bases). The V end was cut by 5 bases, the J end by 3 bases, with 22 bases between. CDR3 length: 18 residues. The V gene's germline CDR1 is SGHAT and CDR2 FQNNGV. In DNA form, the CDR3 reads TGTGCCAGCAGCCCCGCTCTAATCGGGGGGCTTCCTAATGAAAAACTGTTTTTT. It encodes CASSPALIGGLPNEKLFF. Drawing the rest from reference TRBV11-2 and TRBJ1-4, the complete variable domain is EAGVAQSPRYKIIEKRQSVAFWCNPISGHATLYWYQQILGQGPKLLIQFQNNGVVDDSQLPKDRFSAERLKGVDSTLKIQPAKLEDSAVYLCASSPALIGGLPNEKLFFGSGTQLSVL.

This chain connects TRBV19 to TRBJ1-6; D gene uncertain. V dropped 11 bases and J dropped 0 bases, with 11 bases sitting between them. CDR3 length equals 14 residues. Per the germline V gene, CDR1 is LNHDA and CDR2 is SQIVND (reference sequence). The chain's CDR3 is CAPSPFSYNSPLHF. DNA of the CDR3: TGTGCCCCTAGCCCATTCTCCTATAATTCACCCCTCCACTTT.

The genes are TRBV19 and TRBJ2-1, with 10 bases fitting TRBD2. The CDR3 is 15 amino acids. The V gene end was trimmed by 4 bases and the J gene end by 5 bases; junction bases not matched to a gene: 5. Per germline, CDR1 LNHDA and CDR2 SQIVND (reference sequence). The chain's CDR3 is CASSTGTSAHNEQFF. The CDR3 DNA is TGTGCCAGTAGTACCGGGACTAGCGCACACAATGAGCAGTTCTTC.

This clone was found once. The rearrangement joins TRBV30 to TRBJ1-1; tentative D call: TRBD1 (5 bases). The CDR3 covers 14 residues. Trimming cost V 5 bases and J 4 bases, with 17 bases left between them. The germline CDR1 and CDR2 sequences are GTSNPN and SVGIG (reference sequence). Written as DNA, the CDR3 is TGTGCCTGGCTAAAGAGCGACAGAGGCACTGAAGCTTTCTTT. Translated, it gives CAWLKSDRGTEAFF.

The rearrangement links TRBV5-1 to TRBJ2-7; 8 nucleotides match TRBD1. The CDR3 covers 15 residues. V lost 0 bases, J lost 6 bases, and 8 bases stayed unmatched. Germline loops: CDR1 SGHRS, CDR2 YFSETQ. The CDR3 DNA reads TGCGCCAGCAGCTTGGAGCCTTCAGGGGGCGGCGAGCAGTACTTC. Protein: CASSLEPSGGGEQYF.

V gene TRBV7-6 combines with J gene TRBJ2-3; 9 bases align to TRBD1. Trimming at V came to 5 bases and at J to 6 bases, leaving 12 bases not matched to a gene. CDR3 size: 16 residues. The V gene's germline CDR1 is SGHVS and CDR2 FNYEAQ. The CDR3 loop reads CASSQRLGQGTDTQYF. CDR3 in DNA: TGTGCCAGCAGCCAACGCTTAGGACAGGGGACGGATACGCAGTATTTT.